The rows below give T cell receptor beta chains drawn from one sample of a study of CD8+ T cells in alopecia areata. The protocol was immunoSEQ multiplex PCR, while the TCRdb copy is restricted to in-frame clones and leaves out a portion. The sample carries 180,000 or so clones, nearly 60% recorded once. This material consisted of CD4+ T cells sorted from blood, taken at week 24, from a patient treated with tofacitinib. These receptors all stem from a human donor with alopecia areata. Each CDR3 is given with its conserved first and last residue. The D gene is left open where the match is weak. Some rows have no size entry. The others give once, few or many, or a class for an expanded clone.

clone size: NA
V gene: TRBV10-3
D gene: NA
J gene: TRBJ1-1
CDR3 protein: CAISSGQGVYTEAFF
CDR3 DNA: NA

clone size: NA
V gene: TRBV18
D gene: TRBD1
J gene: TRBJ2-5
CDR3 protein: CASSPRGTGYQETQYF
CDR3 DNA: TGTGCCAGCTCACCACGCGGGACAGGCTACCAAGAGACCCAGTACTTC

clone size: NA
V gene: TRBV4-3
D gene: NA
J gene: TRBJ2-5
CDR3 protein: CASSQDRASMETQYF
CDR3 DNA: TGCGCCAGCAGCCAAGATCGGGCAAGTATGGAGACCCAGTACTTC

clone size: NA
V gene: TRBV11-2
D gene: NA
J gene: TRBJ2-1
CDR3 protein: CASSLARGYEQFF
CDR3 DNA: TGTGCCAGCAGCTTAGCGAGGGGATATGAGCAGTTCTTC

clone size: NA
V gene: TRBV2
D gene: NA
J gene: TRBJ1-2
CDR3 protein: CASSEAAGAYGYTF
CDR3 DNA: TGTGCCAGCAGTGAAGCCGCAGGGGCCTATGGCTACACCTTC

clone size: NA
V gene: TRBV29-1
D gene: NA
J gene: TRBJ1-1
CDR3 protein: CSARGVMNTEAFF
CDR3 DNA: TGCAGCGCCCGCGGGGTAATGAACACTGAAGCTTTCTTT

clone size: once
V gene: TRBV29-1
D gene: NA
J gene: TRBJ1-2
CDR3 protein: CSVEGGEGYGYTF
CDR3 DNA: TGCAGCGTTGAGGGGGGCGAGGGCTATGGCTACACCTTC

clone size: NA
V gene: TRBV29-1
D gene: NA
J gene: TRBJ1-1
CDR3 protein: CSVAGLNTEAFF
CDR3 DNA: TGCAGCGTCGCGGGCCTGAACACTGAAGCTTTCTTT

clone size: NA
V gene: TRBV29-1
D gene: TRBD1
J gene: TRBJ2-5
CDR3 protein: CSVEWGQSQETQYF
CDR3 DNA: TGCAGCGTTGAATGGGGACAGAGCCAAGAGACCCAGTACTTC

clone size: NA
V gene: TRBV19
D gene: NA
J gene: TRBJ1-5
CDR3 protein: CARGGGKANQPQHF
CDR3 DNA: TGTGCCAGAGGAGGGGGAAAGGCCAATCAGCCCCAGCATTTT

clone size: few
V gene: TRBV6-5
D gene: NA
J gene: TRBJ1-6
CDR3 protein: CASSYSTEPHSPLHF
CDR3 DNA: TGTGCCAGCAGTTACTCTACGGAACCTCATTCACCCCTCCACTTT

clone size: NA
V gene: TRBV5-1
D gene: NA
J gene: TRBJ1-6
CDR3 protein: CASSPLGGRESPLHF
CDR3 DNA: TGCGCCAGCAGCCCCCTTGGGGGGCGAGAGTCACCCCTCCACTTT

clone size: NA
V gene: TRBV18
D gene: NA
J gene: TRBJ1-1
CDR3 protein: CASSPDRARDEAFF
CDR3 DNA: TGTGCCAGCTCACCCGACAGAGCCCGCGATGAAGCTTTCTTT

clone size: NA
V gene: TRBV29-1
D gene: NA
J gene: TRBJ2-7
CDR3 protein: CSVETPGYEQYF
CDR3 DNA: TGCAGCGTTGAGACCCCAGGCTACGAGCAGTACTTC

clone size: NA
V gene: TRBV30
D gene: NA
J gene: TRBJ1-2
CDR3 protein: CAWSVRVGGTFGYTF
CDR3 DNA: TGTGCCTGGAGTGTACGGGTCGGAGGGACGTTCGGCTACACCTTC

clone size: once
V gene: TRBV9
D gene: NA
J gene: TRBJ2-4
CDR3 protein: CASSVAEGYGNIQYF
CDR3 DNA: TGTGCCAGCAGCGTAGCCGAGGGATACGGAAACATTCAGTACTTC

clone size: NA
V gene: TRBV2
D gene: NA
J gene: TRBJ2-6
CDR3 protein: CASSQWGSGANVLTF
CDR3 DNA: TGTGCCAGCAGCCAATGGGGCTCTGGGGCCAACGTCCTGACTTTC

clone size: few
V gene: TRBV25-1
D gene: NA
J gene: TRBJ2-7
CDR3 protein: CASSEWGEGYEQYF
CDR3 DNA: TGTGCCAGCAGTGAATGGGGAGAGGGCTACGAGCAGTACTTC

clone size: NA
V gene: TRBV9
D gene: NA
J gene: TRBJ2-1
CDR3 protein: CASSRDGSSYNEQFF
CDR3 DNA: TGTGCCAGCAGCCGGGACGGGAGCTCCTACAATGAGCAGTTCTTC

clone size: few
V gene: TRBV29-1
D gene: TRBD2
J gene: TRBJ2-3
CDR3 protein: CSASGRVVPDTQYF
CDR3 DNA: TGCAGCGCCTCAGGGAGGGTGGTCCCAGATACGCAGTATTTT

clone size: NA
V gene: TRBV7-9
D gene: TRBD1
J gene: TRBJ1-6
CDR3 protein: CASSPGQGGSPLHF
CDR3 DNA: TGTGCCAGCAGCCCCGGGCAGGGGGGGTCACCCCTCCACTTT

clone size: NA
V gene: TRBV5-4
D gene: NA
J gene: TRBJ2-2
CDR3 protein: CASSLVLQGGTGELFF
CDR3 DNA: TGTGCCAGCAGCTTGGTCCTCCAGGGGGGCACCGGGGAGCTGTTTTTT

clone size: few
V gene: TRBV18
D gene: NA
J gene: TRBJ2-2
CDR3 protein: CASSLWAGTNTGELFF
CDR3 DNA: TGTGCCAGCTCACTCTGGGCGGGAACGAACACCGGGGAGCTGTTTTTT

clone size: NA
V gene: TRBV29-1
D gene: NA
J gene: TRBJ2-1
CDR3 protein: CSETVYNEQFF
CDR3 DNA: TGCAGCGAGACAGTGTACAATGAGCAGTTCTTC

clone size: NA
V gene: TRBV15
D gene: NA
J gene: TRBJ2-5
CDR3 protein: CATSDSLRTQYF
CDR3 DNA: TGTGCCACCAGCGACTCCCTGCGAACCCAGTACTTC

clone size: few
V gene: TRBV10-3
D gene: TRBD1
J gene: TRBJ2-7
CDR3 protein: CAIRGGQAISYEQYF
CDR3 DNA: TGTGCCATCAGAGGAGGACAGGCGATCTCCTACGAGCAGTACTTC

clone size: NA
V gene: TRBV15
D gene: NA
J gene: TRBJ1-5
CDR3 protein: CATSRPGQPQHF
CDR3 DNA: TGTGCCACCAGCAGACCCGGCCAGCCCCAGCATTTT

clone size: NA
V gene: TRBV4-2
D gene: TRBD1
J gene: TRBJ1-1
CDR3 protein: CASSQESGGNTEAFF
CDR3 DNA: TGTGCCAGCAGCCAAGAATCAGGGGGGAACACTGAAGCTTTCTTT